The rows below give T cell receptor beta chains drawn from one sample of a study of identical twins. TCRdb re-derived calls from the 5' RACE reads in MiXCR, one entry per CDR3 protein. The sample carries 540,000 or so distinct CDR3 sequences, about 22% recorded once. The data were also submitted as part of a second study, on yellow fever vaccine responses in identical twins.

Source material: CD4+ T cells sorted from blood. These receptors all come from a woman between 18 and 29 years old in good health. The CDR3 runs from the conserved cysteine through the conserved F or W. A D gene is named only where the DNA matches it firmly. The listing skips clone size in some rows; elsewhere it reads once, few, many or a size class.

size: few
D: NA
J: TRBJ2-1
V: TRBV9
CDR3: CASSVAPRRDNEQFF
DNA: TGTGCCAGCAGCGTAGCCCCACGTCGTGACAATGAGCAGTTCTTC

size: NA
D: NA
J: TRBJ2-5
V: TRBV7-9
CDR3: CASSPDERETQYF
DNA: TGTGCCAGCAGCCCGGACGAGAGGGAGACCCAGTACTTC

size: NA
D: NA
J: TRBJ2-7
V: TRBV24-1
CDR3: CATSDLNLVVCQLDYEQYF
DNA: TGTGCCACCAGTGATTTGAATCTAGTTGTGTGCCAACTCGACTACGAGCAGTACTTC

size: many
D: NA
J: TRBJ2-3
V: TRBV4-2
CDR3: CASSRGGTSTDTQYF
DNA: TGTGCCAGCAGCCGTGGAGGGACAAGCACAGATACGCAGTATTTT

size: few
D: NA
J: TRBJ2-3
V: TRBV18
CDR3: CASSRVGTDTQYF
DNA: TGTGCCAGCTCACGGGTCGGCACAGATACGCAGTATTTT

size: NA
D: NA
J: TRBJ1-2
V: TRBV6-1
CDR3: CASSLGGNGGYTF
DNA: TGTGCCAGCAGCCTCGGGGGGAACGGTGGCTACACCTTC

size: few
D: NA
J: TRBJ2-1
V: TRBV2
CDR3: CASSERGTPYNEQFF
DNA: TGTGCCAGCAGTGAAAGGGGGACCCCCTACAATGAGCAGTTCTTC

size: NA
D: NA
J: TRBJ1-1
V: TRBV14
CDR3: CASSQDGRTEAFF
DNA: TGTGCCAGCAGCCAAGATGGGCGAACTGAAGCTTTCTTT

size: NA
D: NA
J: TRBJ1-4
V: TRBV20-1
CDR3: CSAAGSGVPNEKLFF
DNA: TGCAGTGCTGCCGGAAGTGGGGTGCCTAATGAAAAACTGTTTTTT

size: NA
D: NA
J: TRBJ2-2
V: TRBV7-7
CDR3: CASSLRVQGLVAGELFF
DNA: TGTGCCAGCAGCTTAAGGGTGCAGGGGCTCGTAGCCGGGGAGCTGTTTTTT

size: few
D: NA
J: TRBJ2-3
V: TRBV29-1
CDR3: CSVDQGSTDTQYF
DNA: TGCAGCGTTGACCAAGGGTCCACAGATACGCAGTATTTT

size: few
D: NA
J: TRBJ1-5
V: TRBV20-1
CDR3: CSATRQTNQPQHF
DNA: TGCAGTGCTACTCGACAGACCAATCAGCCCCAGCATTTT

size: NA
D: NA
J: TRBJ1-4
V: TRBV29-1
CDR3: CSVGGGQGGKLFF
DNA: TGCAGCGTTGGTGGTGGGCAGGGTGGAAAACTGTTTTTT

size: NA
D: NA
J: TRBJ2-7
V: TRBV11-2
CDR3: CASKPGLPFQQYF
DNA: TGTGCCAGCAAACCGGGACTTCCCTTTCAGCAGTACTTC

size: few
D: TRBD2
J: TRBJ2-5
V: TRBV4-2
CDR3: CASSQPPTSGGKTQYF
DNA: TGTGCCAGCAGCCAACCGCCCACTAGCGGGGGAAAGACCCAGTACTTC

size: few
D: NA
J: TRBJ2-7
V: TRBV11-2
CDR3: CASSHALALGHEQYF
DNA: TGTGCCAGCAGCCACGCCCTAGCGCTCGGTCACGAGCAGTACTTC

size: few
D: TRBD1
J: TRBJ1-2
V: TRBV5-5
CDR3: CASREAGGTNYGYTF
DNA: TGTGCCAGCCGGGAGGCAGGGGGCACTAACTATGGCTACACCTTC

size: few
D: TRBD2
J: TRBJ2-5
V: TRBV10-3
CDR3: CAILDPTSGGPLKETQYF
DNA: TGTGCCATCCTCGACCCAACTAGCGGGGGGCCCTTAAAAGAGACCCAGTACTTC

size: NA
D: TRBD2
J: TRBJ2-7
V: TRBV12-3/TRBV12-4
CDR3: CASRGTSGTYSYEQYF
DNA: TGTGCCAGCAGGGGGACTAGCGGGACTTATTCCTACGAGCAGTACTTC

size: NA
D: TRBD1
J: TRBJ1-6
V: TRBV4-1
CDR3: CASRQDRGTRDSPLHF
DNA: TGCGCCAGCAGGCAGGACAGGGGGACAAGGGATTCACCCCTCCACTTT

size: NA
D: NA
J: TRBJ2-5
V: TRBV6-6
CDR3: CASSYSPGRLFSF
DNA: TGTGCCAGCAGTTACTCGCCGGGCAGGCTTTTTTCCTTC

size: NA
D: NA
J: TRBJ2-2
V: TRBV2
CDR3: CASSQRMNTGELFF
DNA: TGTGCCAGCAGCCAGCGGATGAACACCGGGGAGCTGTTTTTT

size: many
D: NA
J: TRBJ2-1
V: TRBV7-9
CDR3: CASSLLAEQFF
DNA: TGTGCCAGCAGCTTGCTAGCGGAGCAGTTCTTC

size: few
D: NA
J: TRBJ1-1
V: TRBV4-1
CDR3: CASSQRTSHPLF
DNA: TGCGCCAGCAGCCAGAGGACAAGCCATCCCCTTTTT

size: NA
D: NA
J: TRBJ2-7
V: TRBV27
CDR3: CASSFLASYEQYF
DNA: TGTGCCAGTTCTTTCCTAGCTTCCTACGAGCAGTACTTC

size: few
D: NA
J: TRBJ2-5
V: TRBV7-9
CDR3: CASSTNERRFQETQYF
DNA: TGTGCCAGCAGCACCAACGAACGGCGATTTCAAGAGACCCAGTACTTC